Presented here are 17 T cell receptor beta chains from one specimen sequenced in a study of OX40 agonist ivuxolimab in advanced cancers. Clones were read by immunoSEQ multiplex PCR, and TCRdb kept only the in-frame ones, dropping some. Among 120,000 or so clones listed, 90% to 95% were seen once. Sequenced material: CD4+ or CD8+ T cells sorted from blood, taken in a trial of the OX40 agonist ivuxolimab. The receptors were gathered from an adult with an advanced solid tumor such as melanoma, head and neck, liver or kidney cancer.

This clone was recorded once. The chain carries TRBV9 and TRBJ2-6; no reliable D call. With 4 bases removed from V and 0 bases from J, the gap between germline ends came to 5 bases. CDR3 size: 14 residues. Germline V gene sequence: CDR1 SGDLS, CDR2 YYNGEE. CDR3 sequence reads: CASSPVSGANVLTF. The CDR3 DNA is TGTGCCAGCAGCCCGGTCTCTGGGGCCAACGTCCTGACTTTC.

The rearrangement joins TRBV21-1 to TRBJ2-7; TRBD2 is the table's D call, not checked against the DNA. TRBV21-1 is a known pseudogene. The CDR3 runs 14 residues. CDR3 amino acids: CASTISGDTYEQYF. In nucleotides, the CDR3 is TGTGCCAGCACCATTAGCGGGGACACCTACGAGCAGTACTTC.

The chain links TRBV5-1 to TRBJ2-3, with D tentatively TRBD2 (5 bases). CDR1 SGHRS and CDR2 YFSETQ come from the germline V gene. The V end lost 4 bases, the J end lost 6 bases, and 6 bases lay between the germline ends. The CDR3 is 11 amino acids. The CDR3 loop is CASSPGDTQYF. The CDR3 DNA reads as TGCGCCAGCAGCCCGGGGGATACGCAGTATTTT.

The chain's CDR3 is CASSPRQGADTQYF. The DNA for the CDR3 is TGTGCCAGCAGCCCACGACAGGGTGCAGATACGCAGTATTTT. The rearrangement uses TRBV9 and TRBJ2-3, with TRBD1 matching over 7 bases. Germline V gene lookup returns CDR1 SGDLS and CDR2 YYNGEE. V shed 4 bases, J shed 4 bases, and the junction held 6 bases outside the gene matches. This CDR3 is built from 14 residues.

The rearrangement links TRBV5-6 to TRBJ1-6, with no clear D. CDR3 size: 16 residues. Germline V gene lookup returns CDR1 SGHDT and CDR2 YYEEEE. V lost 1 base and J lost 7, with 15 bases in between. The CDR3 coding sequence is TGTGCCAGCAGCTTGAAGGGTGCACGGATAAATTCACCCCTCCACTTT. Protein product: CASSLKGARINSPLHF. Looking up the rest from reference TRBV5-6 and TRBJ1-6 gives the full variable domain: DAGVTQSPTHLIKTRGQQVTLRCSPKSGHDTVSWYQQALGQGPQFIFQYYEEEERQRGNFPDRFSGHQFPNYSSELNVNALLLGDSALYLCASSLKGARINSPLHFGNGTRLTVT.

This clone was seen just once. The chain employs TRBV2 and TRBJ1-2; D is unclear. With 6 bases removed from V and 4 bases from J, the gap between germline ends came to 12 bases. The length of the CDR3 is 13 residues. Looked up from germline, CDR1 is SNHLY and CDR2 is FYNNEI. The CDR3 nucleotides read TGTGCCAGCAGGGAGCAATCCTTCTATGGCTACACCTTC. Translating it yields CASREQSFYGYTF.

J is TRBJ2-7 and V is TRBV6-6; 8 bases line up with TRBD2. The length of the CDR3 is 15 residues. V was clipped by 6 bases and J by 5 bases; unmatched bases: 12. CDR1 and CDR2 from the germline V gene are MNHNY and SVGAGI (reference sequence). This chain's CDR3 is CASRPTGTRSDEQYF. CDR3 coding DNA: TGTGCCAGCAGACCAACCGGGACTAGGTCCGACGAGCAGTACTTC.

The genes are TRBV9 and TRBJ2-3, with 14 positions matching TRBD2. V was clipped by 3 bases and J by 4 bases; unmatched bases: 4. This CDR3 contains 16 residues. Per the germline V gene, CDR1 is SGDLS and CDR2 is YYNGEE. CDR3 sequence: CASSARLAGGPDTQYF. In nucleotides, the CDR3 is TGTGCCAGCAGCGCAAGACTAGCGGGGGGGCCAGATACGCAGTATTTT.

This clone turned up a few times. This chain joins TRBV30 and TRBJ1-1, with 9 bases lining up with TRBD1. V gave up 3 bases and J gave up 5 bases; unmatched junction bases: 1. CDR1 is GTSNPN, CDR2 SVGIG, per germline (reference sequence). The CDR3 has 12 residues. The CDR3 nucleotides are TGTGCCTGGAGGGGACAGGGAACTGAAGCTTTCTTT. Protein: CAWRGQGTEAFF.

This clone was found once. The CDR3 nucleotides read TGCGCCAGCAGTGCGGATGGGTCCTTTGTCGAGCAGTACTTC. Amino acid sequence: CASSADGSFVEQYF. The gene calls are TRBV10-1 and TRBJ2-7; D gene unclear. The germline gives CDR1 WNHNN, CDR2 SYGVQD (reference sequence). This CDR3 is built from 14 residues. Trimming removed 4 bases from V and 6 bases from J, with 16 bases in between.

This chain links TRBV29-1 with TRBJ2-5; TRBD1 matches at 7 bases. The V gene's germline CDR1 is SQVTM and CDR2 ANQGSEA. V trimming: 5 bases; J trimming: 0 bases; junction bases outside the gene matches: 9. This CDR3 has 15 residues. This CDR3 reads CSVLDRVSYQETQYF. In DNA form, the CDR3 reads TGCAGCGTTCTTGACAGGGTTTCGTACCAAGAGACCCAGTACTTC.

This sequence joins TRBV6-6 and TRBJ1-1, with 7 bases fitting TRBD1. V lost 8 bases, J lost 4 bases, and 4 bases stayed unmatched. CDR1 MNHNY and CDR2 SVGAGI come from the germline V gene (reference sequence). The CDR3 covers 12 residues. The CDR3 sequence: CASCRGLTEAFF. The DNA of the CDR3 is TGTGCCAGCTGTAGGGGGCTCACTGAAGCTTTCTTT.

This sequence joins TRBV5-1 and TRBJ2-2; a weak D match, TRBD2 (6 bases). The CDR3 is 15 amino acids. Per germline, CDR1 SGHRS and CDR2 YFSETQ. Trimming left V 5 bases short and J 2 bases short, with 13 bases between. The CDR3 is CASSVSGFNTGELFF. For the CDR3, the DNA is TGCGCCAGCAGTGTTAGCGGCTTTAACACCGGGGAGCTGTTTTTT.

The J gene is TRBJ2-3, the V gene TRBV6-5; unclear D gene. V gave up 0 bases and J gave up 2 bases, with 9 bases separating them. In germline, CDR1 is MNHEY, CDR2 SVGAGI. The CDR3 sequence is 15 residues long. The DNA of the CDR3 is TGTGCCAGCAGTTACTCGAACGGCGCCACAGATACGCAGTATTTT. Protein sequence: CASSYSNGATDTQYF.

This chain connects TRBV6-1 to TRBJ1-1, with D unclear. V lost 4 bases, J lost 3 bases, and 12 bases lay in between. CDR3 size: 14 residues. Looked up from germline, CDR1 is MNHNS and CDR2 is SASEGT. The CDR3 protein is CASSGSGRDTEAFF. The CDR3 bases are TGTGCCAGCAGTGGGTCTGGACGGGACACTGAAGCTTTCTTT.

This chain joins TRBV5-5 and TRBJ2-5; either TRBD1 or TRBD2 may fit D (5 bases each). Germline CDR1 SGHKS, CDR2 YYEKEE (reference sequence). V shed 0 bases and J shed 5 bases, with 11 bases lying between them. This CDR3 contains 14 residues. This chain's CDR3 is CASSLALGEETQYF. In DNA, the CDR3 is TGTGCCAGCAGCTTGGCGTTGGGGGAGGAGACCCAGTACTTC.

This clone was picked up one time. The chain joins TRBV2 to TRBJ1-4, with D uncertain. Trimming stripped 8 bases from V and 5 bases from J, with 21 bases between. The CDR3 runs to 16 residues. CDR1 and CDR2 from the germline V gene are SNHLY and FYNNEI. The CDR3 DNA follows: TGTGCCAGCGAGCTTTCAGGCCGCCTAAGGAATGAAAAACTGTTTTTT. Encoded protein: CASELSGRLRNEKLFF.